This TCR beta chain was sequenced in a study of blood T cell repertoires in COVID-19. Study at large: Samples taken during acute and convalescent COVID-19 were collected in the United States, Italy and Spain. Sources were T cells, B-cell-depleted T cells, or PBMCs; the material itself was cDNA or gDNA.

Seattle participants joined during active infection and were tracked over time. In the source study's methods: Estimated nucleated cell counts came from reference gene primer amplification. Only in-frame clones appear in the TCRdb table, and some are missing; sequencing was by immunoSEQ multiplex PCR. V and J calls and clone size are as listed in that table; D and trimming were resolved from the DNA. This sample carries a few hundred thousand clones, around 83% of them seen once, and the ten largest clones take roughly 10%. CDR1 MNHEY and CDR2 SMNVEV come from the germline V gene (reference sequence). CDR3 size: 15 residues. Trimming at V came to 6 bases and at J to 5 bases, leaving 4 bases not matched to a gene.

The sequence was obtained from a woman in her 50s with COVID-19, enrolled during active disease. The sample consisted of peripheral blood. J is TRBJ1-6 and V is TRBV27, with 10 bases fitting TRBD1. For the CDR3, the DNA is TGTGCCAGCAGGAAGGGACAGGGGAATAATTCACCCCTCCACTTT. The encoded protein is CASRKGQGNNSPLHF.